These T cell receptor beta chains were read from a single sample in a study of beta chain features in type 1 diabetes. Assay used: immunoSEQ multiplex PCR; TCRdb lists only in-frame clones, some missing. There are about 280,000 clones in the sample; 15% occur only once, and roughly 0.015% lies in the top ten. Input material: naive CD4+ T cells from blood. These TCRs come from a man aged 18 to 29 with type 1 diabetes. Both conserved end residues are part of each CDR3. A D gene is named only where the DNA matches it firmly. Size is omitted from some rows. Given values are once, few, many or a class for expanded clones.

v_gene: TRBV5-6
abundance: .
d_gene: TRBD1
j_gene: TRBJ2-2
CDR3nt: TGTGCCAGCAGCTATGGACAGGGGGCGGGCACCGGGGAGCTGTTTTTT
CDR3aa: CASSYGQGAGTGELFF

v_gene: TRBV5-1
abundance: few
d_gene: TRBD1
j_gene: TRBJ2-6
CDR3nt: TGCGCCAGCAGCAGGAACGGACAGGGGGCATCTGGGGCCAACGTCCTGACTTTC
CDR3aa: CASSRNGQGASGANVLTF

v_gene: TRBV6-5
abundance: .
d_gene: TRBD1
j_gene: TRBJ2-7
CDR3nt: TGTGCCAGCAGTGACAGGGGAGGCTACGAGCAGTACTTC
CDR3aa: CASSDRGGYEQYF

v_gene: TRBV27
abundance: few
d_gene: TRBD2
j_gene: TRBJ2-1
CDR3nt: TGTGCCAGCAGTTTATTGGGGACTAGCGGGAGTTATGAGCAGTTCTTC
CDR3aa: CASSLLGTSGSYEQFF

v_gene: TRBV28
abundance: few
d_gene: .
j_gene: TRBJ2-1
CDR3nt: TGTGCCAGCAGTTCCCGGACTGCCCGGGGGGAGCAGTTCTTC
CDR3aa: CASSSRTARGEQFF

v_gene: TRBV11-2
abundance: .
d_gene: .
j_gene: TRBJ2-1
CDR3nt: TGTGCCAGCAGCTTAGATAATTTGACTCCTTTCTACAATGAGCAGTTCTTC
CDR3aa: CASSLDNLTPFYNEQFF

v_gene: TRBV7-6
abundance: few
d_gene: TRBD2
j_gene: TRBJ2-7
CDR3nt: TGTGCCAGCAGCTTAGCGGGAGGGCCCTACGAGCAGTACTTC
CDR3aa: CASSLAGGPYEQYF

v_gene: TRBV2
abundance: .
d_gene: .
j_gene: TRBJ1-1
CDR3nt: TGTGCCAGCAGGGTCAGGGACGCTAGCGAGGAAGCTTTCTTT
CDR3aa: CASRVRDASEEAFF

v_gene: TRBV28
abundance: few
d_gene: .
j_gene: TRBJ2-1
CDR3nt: TGTGCCAGCACCGACGCGGGTAAAGAGCAGTTCTTC
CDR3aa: CASTDAGKEQFF

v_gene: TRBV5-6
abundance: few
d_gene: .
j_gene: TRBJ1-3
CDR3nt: TGTGCCAGCAGCGTTGTAGTCAGGGGCGGCTCTGGAAACACCATATATTTT
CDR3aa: CASSVVVRGGSGNTIYF

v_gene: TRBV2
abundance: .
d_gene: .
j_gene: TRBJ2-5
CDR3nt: TGTGCCAGCTTCTTGAGGGAAAGGCAGACCCAGTACTTC
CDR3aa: CASFLRERQTQYF

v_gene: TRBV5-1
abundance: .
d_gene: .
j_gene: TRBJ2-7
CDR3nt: TGCGCCAGCAGCTTGGAGAGAGTCTCCTACGAGCAGTACTTC
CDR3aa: CASSLERVSYEQYF

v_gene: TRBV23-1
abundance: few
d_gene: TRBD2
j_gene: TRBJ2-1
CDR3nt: TGCGCCAGCAGTCAATCCAGAGCGGGGGGAACCTACAATGAGCAGTTCTTC
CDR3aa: CASSQSRAGGTYNEQFF

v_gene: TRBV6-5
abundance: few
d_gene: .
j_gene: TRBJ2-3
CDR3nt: TGTGCCAGCAGTTACTCCCTGGCCCCAGATACGCAGTATTTT
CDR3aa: CASSYSLAPDTQYF

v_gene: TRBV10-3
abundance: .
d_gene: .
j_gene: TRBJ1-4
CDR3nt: TGTGCCATCAGTGAGTCCCAGAGGAATGAAAAACTGTTTTTT
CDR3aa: CAISESQRNEKLFF

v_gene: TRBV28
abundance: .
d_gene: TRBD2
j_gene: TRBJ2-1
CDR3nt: TGTGCCAGCAATGGCGGGGGGACCCTCTACAATGAGCAGTTCTTC
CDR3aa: CASNGGGTLYNEQFF

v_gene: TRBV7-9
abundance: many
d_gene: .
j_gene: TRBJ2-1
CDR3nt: TGTGCCAGCAGCCTACAGGGATCCTACAATGAGCAGTTCTTC
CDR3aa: CASSLQGSYNEQFF

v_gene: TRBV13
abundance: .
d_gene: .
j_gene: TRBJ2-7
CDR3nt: TGTGCCAGCAGCCCAAGACCGGGGTTGCACGAGCAGTACTTC
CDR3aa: CASSPRPGLHEQYF

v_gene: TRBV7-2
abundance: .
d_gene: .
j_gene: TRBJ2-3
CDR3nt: TGTGCCAGCACTCGGCAGGGCACAGATACGCAGTATTTT
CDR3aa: CASTRQGTDTQYF

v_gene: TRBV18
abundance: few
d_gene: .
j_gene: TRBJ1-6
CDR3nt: TGTGCCAGCTCACCTTCTAGGAATTCACCCCTCCACTTT
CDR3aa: CASSPSRNSPLHF

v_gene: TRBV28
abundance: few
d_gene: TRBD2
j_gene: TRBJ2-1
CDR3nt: TGTGCCAGCAGTGCGGGGGGACGCCGGCACCTTGAGCAGTTCTTC
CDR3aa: CASSAGGRRHLEQFF

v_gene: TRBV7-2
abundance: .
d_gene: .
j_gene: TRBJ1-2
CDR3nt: TGTGCCAGCAGCACCGGGGACTCAGGCTATGGCTACACCTTC
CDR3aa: CASSTGDSGYGYTF

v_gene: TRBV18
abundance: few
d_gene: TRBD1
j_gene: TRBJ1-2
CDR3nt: TGTGCCAGCTCACCACTACTTGCCATTGGGACAGTATCATTTGGTGATGGCTACACCTTC
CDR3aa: CASSPLLAIGTVSFGDGYTF

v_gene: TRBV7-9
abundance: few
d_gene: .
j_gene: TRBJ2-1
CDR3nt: TGTGCCAGCGAAAGACGGCGGGGCGACTACAATGAGCAGTTCTTC
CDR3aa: CASERRRGDYNEQFF

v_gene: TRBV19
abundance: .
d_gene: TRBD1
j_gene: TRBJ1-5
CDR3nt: TGTGCCAGTAGCCCGAACGACAGGGATAATCAGCCCCAGCATTTT
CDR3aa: CASSPNDRDNQPQHF

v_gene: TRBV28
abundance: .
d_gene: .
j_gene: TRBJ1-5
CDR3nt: TGTGCCAGCAGCTCAGGGGTCGGGCAGCCCCAGCATTTT
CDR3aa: CASSSGVGQPQHF

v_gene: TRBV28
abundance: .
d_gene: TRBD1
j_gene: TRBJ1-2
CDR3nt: TGTGCCAGCACCCCGGGACAGGAATATGGCTACACCTTC
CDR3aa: CASTPGQEYGYTF

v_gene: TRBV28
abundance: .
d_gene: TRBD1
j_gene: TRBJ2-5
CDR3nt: TGTGCCAGCAGTTTGCAGGGGGCCCAAGAGACCCAGTACTTC
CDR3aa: CASSLQGAQETQYF

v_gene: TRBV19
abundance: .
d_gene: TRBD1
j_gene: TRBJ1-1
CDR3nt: TGTGCCAGTGACACAGGGGCGAACACTGAAGCTTTCTTT
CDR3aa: CASDTGANTEAFF

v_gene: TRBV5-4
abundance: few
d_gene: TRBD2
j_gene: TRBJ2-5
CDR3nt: TGTGCCAGCAGCATGGGACTAGCGGGAGTGGGGGAGACCCAGTACTTC
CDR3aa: CASSMGLAGVGETQYF

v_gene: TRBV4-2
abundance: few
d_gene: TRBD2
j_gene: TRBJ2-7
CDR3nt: TGTGCCAGCAGCCAAGTTGGTAGCGGGAGCTCCTACGAGCAGTACTTC
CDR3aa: CASSQVGSGSSYEQYF

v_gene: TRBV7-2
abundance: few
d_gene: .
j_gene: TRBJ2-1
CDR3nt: TGTGCCAGCAGTCGAGGATCGCCGGATGAGCAGTTCTTC
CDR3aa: CASSRGSPDEQFF

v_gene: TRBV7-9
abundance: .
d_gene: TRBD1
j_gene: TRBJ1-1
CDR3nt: TGTGCCAGCAGGTACGGACAGGGCGGGGATGAAGCTTTCTTT
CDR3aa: CASRYGQGGDEAFF

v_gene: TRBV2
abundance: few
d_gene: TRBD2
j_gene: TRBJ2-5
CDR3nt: TGTGCCAGCAGCGCACTAGCGGGAGGGCAAGAGACCCAGTACTTC
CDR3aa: CASSALAGGQETQYF

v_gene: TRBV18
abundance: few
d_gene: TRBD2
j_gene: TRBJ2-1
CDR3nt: TGTGCCAGCTCACGGGGGGGAGCCTACAATGAGCAGTTCTTC
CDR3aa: CASSRGGAYNEQFF

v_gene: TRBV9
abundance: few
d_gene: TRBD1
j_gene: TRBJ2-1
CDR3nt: TGTGCCAGCAGCTCAATGACAGGGGCAGTTGGGAATGAGCAGTTCTTC
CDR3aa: CASSSMTGAVGNEQFF

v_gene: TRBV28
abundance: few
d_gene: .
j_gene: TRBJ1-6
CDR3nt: TGTGCCAGTGCGACCTTGGGCTCTAATTCACCCCTCCACTTT
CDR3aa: CASATLGSNSPLHF

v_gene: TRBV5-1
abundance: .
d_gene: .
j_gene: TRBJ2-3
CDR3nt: TGCGCCAGCAGCTTCACGGGGGGCAGCACAGATACGCAGTATTTT
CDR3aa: CASSFTGGSTDTQYF

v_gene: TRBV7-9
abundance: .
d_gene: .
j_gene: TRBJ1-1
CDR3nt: TGTGCCAGCAGCGAACAGGGACGAAAGAACGCGGCTTTCTTT
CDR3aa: CASSEQGRKNAAFF

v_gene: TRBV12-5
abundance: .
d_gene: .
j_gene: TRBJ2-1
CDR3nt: TGTGCTAGTGGTTTCCGCGTAGCCGTGGGTTCCTACAATGAGCAGTTCTTC
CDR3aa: CASGFRVAVGSYNEQFF

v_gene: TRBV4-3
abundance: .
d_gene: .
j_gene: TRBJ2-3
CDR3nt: TGCGCCAGCAGCCAAGCCGGGGTGTGGAGCACAGATACGCAGTATTTT
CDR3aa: CASSQAGVWSTDTQYF

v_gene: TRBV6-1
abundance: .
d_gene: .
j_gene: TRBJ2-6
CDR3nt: TGTGCCAGCAGGGGGACTTCGGGGGCCAACGTCCTGACTTTC
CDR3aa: CASRGTSGANVLTF

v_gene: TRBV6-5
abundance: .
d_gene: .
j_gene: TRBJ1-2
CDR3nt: TGTGCCAGCAGTTACTCGCTAAGGGGGAACGGGAATGGCTACACCTTC
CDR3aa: CASSYSLRGNGNGYTF

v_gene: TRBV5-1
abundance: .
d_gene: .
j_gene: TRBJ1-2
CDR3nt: TGCGCCAGCAGCCTCGACGGACAAGACTATGGCTACACCTTC
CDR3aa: CASSLDGQDYGYTF

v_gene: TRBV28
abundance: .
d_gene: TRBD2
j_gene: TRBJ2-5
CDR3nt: TGTGCCAGCAGTTCCCCCCCGGGGAGGGAGCAGACCCAGTACTTC
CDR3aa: CASSSPPGREQTQYF

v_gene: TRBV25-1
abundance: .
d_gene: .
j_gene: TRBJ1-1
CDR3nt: TGTGCCAGCACTAGGACAGACACTCTCACTGAAGCTTTCTTT
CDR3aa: CASTRTDTLTEAFF

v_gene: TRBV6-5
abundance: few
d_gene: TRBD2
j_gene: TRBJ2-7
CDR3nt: TGTGCCAGCAGTTACAGGGCTAGCGGGAAGGGCGAGCAGTACTTC
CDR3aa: CASSYRASGKGEQYF

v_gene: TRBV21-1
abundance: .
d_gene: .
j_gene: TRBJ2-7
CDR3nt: TGTGCCAGCAGCAAAGTCTCACAGGGCATCCCCTACGAGCAGTACTTC
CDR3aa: CASSKVSQGIPYEQYF

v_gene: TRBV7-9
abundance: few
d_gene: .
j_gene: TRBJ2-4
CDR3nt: TGTGCCAGCAGCTTAGTGAGGGATACCAAAAACATTCAGTACTTC
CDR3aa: CASSLVRDTKNIQYF

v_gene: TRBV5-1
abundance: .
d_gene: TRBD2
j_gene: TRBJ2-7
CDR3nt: TGCGCCAGCAGCTTGTGGGCGGGAGCCCCCTCCTACGAGCAGTACTTC
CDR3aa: CASSLWAGAPSYEQYF

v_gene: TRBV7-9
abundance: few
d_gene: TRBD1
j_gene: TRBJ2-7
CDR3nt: TGTGCCAGCGAGGGACAGGGGGCCGGAGCCGAGCAGTACTTC
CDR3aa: CASEGQGAGAEQYF

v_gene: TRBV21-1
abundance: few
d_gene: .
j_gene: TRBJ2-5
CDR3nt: TGTGCCAGCAGTCTGGGGGGGCGAGAGACCCAGTACTTC
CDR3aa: CASSLGGRETQYF